These 9 T cell receptor beta chains were sequenced from one sample in a study of T cells in women clearing cervical HPV infection. The table came from immunoSEQ multiplex PCR; TCRdb's copy has only in-frame clones and leaves some out. The listing contains about 30,000 clones. Sequenced input: blood buffy coat. The receptor source for this set is a woman between 18 and 75 years old with a cervical HPV16 infection that either progressed to CIN3+ or cleared (not recorded which).

Comments on this clone: The read terminates 3 residues ahead of where the CDR3 ends, so the germline J gene completes it. The chain is built from TRBV18 and TRBJ2-7; TRBD1 might be the D (6 bases). The germline CDR1 and CDR2 sequences are KGHSH and LQKENI. CDR3 length: 14 residues. V was shortened by 3 bases and J by 2 bases, with 11 bases between the two germline ends. The covered CDR3 bases are TGTGCCAGCTCACCCGGACAGCGGCCCTACGAG. Protein product: CASSPGQRPYE. The full CDR3 sequence reads CASSPGQRPYEQYF.

A word on this clone: Read sequence stops 3 residues before the CDR3 end, and the germline J gene provides the missing end. The chain employs TRBV30 and TRBJ1-6; the D gene is possibly TRBD1 (6 bases). The ends were cut back, 2 bases at V and 8 bases at J, with 7 bases in the middle. This CDR3 comprises 12 residues. The germline CDR1 and CDR2 sequences are GTSNPN and SVGIG (reference sequence). CDR3 bases read: TGTGCCTGGAGTCGACAGGATTCACCC. Translation: CAWSRQDSP. The CDR3, in full, reads CAWSRQDSPLHF.

Of note for this clone: One junction end does not reproduce the germline sequence, and a read error may be involved. The read is 3 residues too short to cover the CDR3 end, so that end is filled in from the germline J gene. V gene TRBV7-2 combines with J gene TRBJ2-1; 8 bases agree with TRBD1. The CDR3 consists of 12 residues. Germline assignment: CDR1 SGHTA and CDR2 FQGNSA. CDR3 amino acids: CAGRLTGVEQFF. Incomplete CDR3 DNA: TGTGCCGGCAGGTTGACAGGGGTTGAG. Variable domain in full (rest from reference TRBV7-2 and TRBJ2-1): GAGVSQSPSNKVTEKGKDVELRCDPISGHTALYWYRQSLGQGLEFLIYFQGNSAPDKSGLPSDRFSAERTGGSVSTLTIQRTQQEDSAVYLCAGRLTGVEQFFGPGTRLTVL.

With regard to this clone: The sequenced fragment ends 3 residues before the CDR3 boundary, so the rest is inferred from the germline J gene. The chain links TRBV2 to TRBJ1-4; tentative D call: TRBD1 (5 bases). CDR1 and CDR2 from the germline V gene are SNHLY and FYNNEI. The CDR3 contains 16 residues. The CDR3 bases that were read are TGTGCCAGCAGGCGGGGGTCCCACTCTGGGGCCAACGTA. Translation: CASRRGSHSGANV. The full-length CDR3 reads as CASRRGSHSGANVLFF.

Turning to this clone: At one of its ends the junction is not consistent with the germline gene, which may arise from a read error. The CDR3 end lies 3 residues beyond the end of the read and is filled in from the germline J gene. V is TRBV19 and J is TRBJ2-6; no clear D gene. The length of the CDR3 is 14 residues. CDR1 and CDR2 (germline): LNHDA, SQIVND (reference sequence). Partial CDR3 DNA: TGTGCCAGTAGTGTAGAACTCGGGGCCAACGTC. Translated, it gives CASSVELGANV. The whole CDR3 reads CASSVELGANVLTF. The full variable domain, in which reference TRBV19 and TRBJ2-6 provide the parts outside the CDR3, is DGGITQSPKYLFRKEGQNVTLSCEQNLNHDAMYWYRQDPGQGLRLIYYSQIVNDFQKGDIAEGYSVSREKKESFPLTVTSAQKNPTAFYLCASSVELGANVLTFGAGSRLTVL.

Notes on this clone: The sequenced fragment ends 3 residues before the CDR3 boundary, so the rest is inferred from the germline J gene. This chain joins TRBV18 and TRBJ2-4; 9 bases are a match to TRBD1. The V gene's germline CDR1 is KGHSH and CDR2 LQKENI. CDR3 size: 15 residues. This chain's CDR3 is CASSPGQGTNYGQYF. The sequenced part of the CDR3 DNA is TGTGCCAGCTCACCAGGACAGGGGACTAACTATGGT. Filled out from reference TRBV18 and TRBJ2-4, the complete variable domain reads NAGVMQNPRHLVRRRGQEARLRCSPMKGHSHVYWYRQLPEEGLKFMVYLQKENIIDESGMPKERFSAEFPKEGPSILRIQQVVRGDSAAYFCASSPGQGTNYGQYFGAGTRLSVL.

As concerns this clone: Coverage ceases 3 residues before the CDR3 finishes, and the germline J gene fills in the end. The chain recombines TRBV20-1 with TRBJ2-7; possibly TRBD1 for D (5 bases). The length of the CDR3 is 13 residues. Trimming shortened V by 6 bases and J by 0 bases, and 12 bases separated the two germline ends. Germline loops: CDR1 DFQATT, CDR2 SNEGSKA (reference sequence). CDR3 region: CSARKQDSYEQYF. The covered CDR3 bases are TGCAGTGCAAGAAAACAGGACTCCTACGAG.

Concerning this clone: The DNA ends 3 residues before the CDR3 does, and the rest of the CDR3 is filled in from the germline J gene. V and J are TRBV29-1 and TRBJ2-1; TRBD2 aligns across 10 bases. The CDR3 spans 16 residues. J lost 8 bases, V lost 5 bases, and 15 bases had no gene match. Per germline, CDR1 SQVTM and CDR2 ANQGSEA. CDR3 loop: CSVSRLAGVSHHEQFF. The part of the CDR3 DNA that was read is TGCAGCGTTTCCCGCCTAGCGGGGGTGAGTCATCATGAG.

Comments on this clone: From the germline J gene comes the end of the CDR3, since the read stops 3 residues before it. The chain carries TRBV3-1 (or the pseudogene TRBV3-2) and TRBJ1-2; 7 bases are a match to TRBD1. Germline trimming cut 0 bases from V and 7 bases from J; bases unmatched to any gene: 2. The CDR3 length is 13 residues. The germline gives CDR1 LGHDT, CDR2 YNNKEL (reference sequence). CDR3 sequence reads: CASSQDPGGGYTF. The DNA read from the CDR3 is TGTGCCAGCAGCCAAGACCCAGGGGGTGGC.